This is a list of T cell receptor beta chains from one sample in a study of shared clonotypes between healthy human individuals. The repertoire was sequenced with immunoSEQ multiplex PCR; TCRdb's copy has only in-frame clones and lacks some. The sample includes millions of clones, about 92% of them seen just once. The specimen sequenced was naive CD8+ T cells from PBMCs. The receptors shown here come from a man aged 18 to 29 in good health. Some clones in this sample may be carry-over from other donors' samples. CDR3s include the opening cysteine and the closing phenylalanine or tryptophan. A D gene is named only where the DNA matches it firmly. Rows give clone size only sometimes, using once, few, many, or a class for an expanded clone.

clone size	D gene	V gene	J gene	CDR3 DNA	CDR3 protein
once	TRBD2	TRBV19	TRBJ2-7	TGTGCCAGTAGTACCCTTAGCGGGAGTTACGAGCAGTACTTC	CASSTLSGSYEQYF
.	TRBD2	TRBV2	TRBJ2-1	TGTGCCAGCAGTGGAACTAGCGGGAGGACGAGCTCCTACAATGAGCAGTTCTTC	CASSGTSGRTSSYNEQFF
once	.	TRBV28	TRBJ1-5	TGTGCCAGCAGCCCCCGGGTCGGGAAAAATCAGCCCCAGCATTTT	CASSPRVGKNQPQHF
.	TRBD1	TRBV5-1	TRBJ2-3	TGCGCCAGCTTCGGGCAGGGGGTAGATACGCAGTATTTT	CASFGQGVDTQYF
.	.	TRBV7-8	TRBJ2-3	TGTGCCAGCAACCTCGTGTGGGCAGATACGCAGTATTTT	CASNLVWADTQYF
.	TRBD2	TRBV4-1	TRBJ2-7	TGCGCCAGCAGCCTCGGGACTACCAGAACACAAGCCTACGAGCAGTACTTC	CASSLGTTRTQAYEQYF
.	.	TRBV4-3	TRBJ1-1	TGCGCCAGCAGCCAACTCCCGGGGCCGAACACTGAAGCTTTCTTT	CASSQLPGPNTEAFF
.	.	TRBV11-2	TRBJ2-1	TGTGCCAGCAGCTTAGCGGGCTGGGATGAGCAGTTCTTC	CASSLAGWDEQFF
once	TRBD2	TRBV4-1	TRBJ2-1	TGCGCCAGCAGCCAAGATCGCGGGGGAAATGAGCAGTTCTTC	CASSQDRGGNEQFF
.	.	TRBV5-8	TRBJ2-6	TGTGCCAGCATCTCGTTTTCCGTCTCTGGGGCCAACGTCCTGACTTTC	CASISFSVSGANVLTF
.	TRBD2	TRBV5-5	TRBJ2-1	TGTGCCAGCAGCCCGCCGGGACTAGCGAATTACAATGAGCAGTTCTTC	CASSPPGLANYNEQFF
once	.	TRBV2	TRBJ2-3	TGTGCCAGCAGTGATTTGGCGGCTACTAGCACAGATACGCAGTATTTT	CASSDLAATSTDTQYF
.	TRBD1	TRBV7-9	TRBJ2-7	TGTGCCAGCAGCTCACTGGGACAGGGCTACGAGCAGTACTTC	CASSSLGQGYEQYF
.	.	TRBV19	TRBJ1-5	TGTGCCAGTAGTATTCTTTCGGGAGGCAGGCAGCCCCAGCATTTT	CASSILSGGRQPQHF
.	.	TRBV6-5	TRBJ2-7	TGTGCCAGCAGTTACTTGCTTAGCAGACCCTACGAGCAGTACTTC	CASSYLLSRPYEQYF
.	.	TRBV7-6	TRBJ2-7	TGTGCCAGCAGCTTACGACAGGCGGTCTACGAGCAGTACTTC	CASSLRQAVYEQYF
few	.	TRBV5-4	TRBJ1-2	TGTGCCAGCAGCTTGGCCCCACCGGAGGACGACTACACCTTC	CASSLAPPEDDYTF
.	TRBD2	TRBV28	TRBJ2-7	TGTGCCAGCAGTCATCTAGCGGAAACCTACGAGCAGTACTTC	CASSHLAETYEQYF
.	.	TRBV2	TRBJ1-4	TGTGCCAGCAGTGAGACGGTCCGGATTGAAAAACTGTTTTTT	CASSETVRIEKLFF
.	.	TRBV27	TRBJ2-7	TGTGCCAGCAGACCCGGGACCACCTACGAGCAGTACTTC	CASRPGTTYEQYF
.	TRBD1	TRBV7-9	TRBJ2-6	TGTGCCAGCAGCCGGACAGGGGGCCCCTCCGTCGGGGCCAACGTCCTGACTTTC	CASSRTGGPSVGANVLTF
.	TRBD1	TRBV19	TRBJ1-2	TGTGCCAGTAGACCACAGGACAGGGCGGATGGCTACACCTTC	CASRPQDRADGYTF
.	.	TRBV28	TRBJ1-1	TGTGCCAGCAGTTTATGGGCCGAGAACACTGAAGCTTTCTTT	CASSLWAENTEAFF
.	.	TRBV28	TRBJ1-1	TGTGCCAGCAGTCAGAGCACTGAAGCTTTCTTT	CASSQSTEAFF
.	TRBD2	TRBV9	TRBJ2-7	TGTGCCAGCAGCGCGGGACTAGCAGTTGAGCAGTACTTC	CASSAGLAVEQYF
.	.	TRBV9	TRBJ1-2	TGTGCCAGCAGCGCAGCGGTGCTCGGAAACTATGGCTACACCTTC	CASSAAVLGNYGYTF
.	TRBD1	TRBV19	TRBJ2-3	TGTGCCAGTAGTACATTAAGACAGGGACATAAGTATTTT	CASSTLRQGHKYF
.	TRBD1	TRBV27	TRBJ2-7	TGTGCCAGCAGTGGGACAGATCTATACGAGCAGTACTTC	CASSGTDLYEQYF
.	.	TRBV4-3	TRBJ1-2	TGCGCCAGCAGCCCTGGAGCAGGGCCTAACTATGGCTACACCTTC	CASSPGAGPNYGYTF
.	.	TRBV11-2	TRBJ2-5	TGTGCCAGCAGCTTGATCACTCGGACGGGTGAAGAGACCCAGTACTTC	CASSLITRTGEETQYF
once	.	TRBV7-9	TRBJ2-1	TGCGTCGCGGAGACCGCCTACAATGAGCAGTTCTTC	CVAETAYNEQFF
.	TRBD1	TRBV27	TRBJ2-5	TGTGCCAGCAGGAGACTCGGACAGGGGTTTCGAGAGACCCAGTACTTC	CASRRLGQGFRETQYF
.	.	TRBV9	TRBJ1-1	TGTGCCAGCGGCGGATCGGGCCATGAAGCTTTCTTT	CASGGSGHEAFF
once	TRBD1	TRBV9	TRBJ1-4	TGTGCCAGCAGCAGCCGACAGGGGGAGAGAACAACTAATGAAAAACTGTTTTTT	CASSSRQGERTTNEKLFF
.	.	TRBV7-2	TRBJ2-1	TGTGCCAGCAGCTTAAAGCAGTTCTTC	CASSLKQFF
.	TRBD2	TRBV4-1	TRBJ2-6	TGCGCCAGCAGCCAAACTTGGACTAGCGGGAGAGACTCTGGGGCCAACGTCCTGACTTTC	CASSQTWTSGRDSGANVLTF
.	.	TRBV29-1	TRBJ2-2	TGCAGCGTGGTCACTAGCACCGGGGAGCTGTTTTTT	CSVVTSTGELFF
.	.	TRBV4-2	TRBJ2-5	TGTGCCAGCAGCCAAGATCCCACAGAGACCCAGTACTTC	CASSQDPTETQYF
.	.	TRBV7-3	TRBJ2-2	TGTGCCAGCAGCTTAACATCTCGAGGGGTACCGGGGGAGCTGTTTTTT	CASSLTSRGVPGELFF
.	TRBD1	TRBV10-1	TRBJ2-7	TGCGCCAGCAGCGACGGGACAGGGGCCTACGAGCAGTACTTC	CASSDGTGAYEQYF
.	TRBD2	TRBV29-1	TRBJ2-7	TGCAGCGGGAGGGCGGGGGGCGAGCAGTACTTC	CSGRAGGEQYF
.	.	TRBV27	TRBJ2-7	TGTGCCAGCAGTTTATGGGGTAGCGGCGGGGCCTACGAGCAGTACTTC	CASSLWGSGGAYEQYF
few	.	TRBV4-3	TRBJ1-4	TGCGCCAGCAGCCAAGATCATGGAGCAACTAATGAAAAACTGTTTTTT	CASSQDHGATNEKLFF
.	.	TRBV30	TRBJ2-1	TGTGCCTGGAGTAATAGGGGACCGAACAATGAGCAGTTCTTC	CAWSNRGPNNEQFF
.	TRBD1	TRBV7-9	TRBJ1-4	TGTGCCAGCAGCGCCCGACAGGGCGATGAAAAACTGTTTTTT	CASSARQGDEKLFF
.	TRBD1	TRBV5-6	TRBJ1-1	TGTGCCAGCAGCTTGGGAGGCAGGGGGCTGGTTGAAGCTTTCTTT	CASSLGGRGLVEAFF
.	TRBD2	TRBV7-8	TRBJ2-1	TGTGCCAGCAGCCGACTAGCGGGAGTCCCTGAGATATCCTACAATGAGCAGTTCTTC	CASSRLAGVPEISYNEQFF
.	TRBD1	TRBV7-7	TRBJ2-5	TGTGCCAGCAGCCGGGACAGGCAAGAGACCCAGTACTTC	CASSRDRQETQYF
.	.	TRBV28	TRBJ2-1	TGTGCCAGCAGTCCCTGGACAGTTCATGAGCAGTTCTTC	CASSPWTVHEQFF
.	TRBD1	TRBV7-9	TRBJ2-5	TGTGCCAGCAGCTCCCGTGCCCGACAGGGGGAGACCCAGTACTTC	CASSSRARQGETQYF
.	.	TRBV19	TRBJ2-7	TGTGCCAGCCGGCATACAGGGTCCTACGAGCAGTACTTC	CASRHTGSYEQYF
.	.	TRBV7-8	TRBJ2-2	TGTGCCAGCAGCTTAGTCGGCAACACCGGGGAGCTGTTTTTT	CASSLVGNTGELFF
.	TRBD1	TRBV13	TRBJ2-1	TGTGCCAGCAGCCCCGGGACAGGGAGCTCCTACAATGAGCAGTTCTTC	CASSPGTGSSYNEQFF
.	TRBD1	TRBV19	TRBJ1-1	TGTGCCAGTATGATGGGGTTCAGGACAGGGGATACTGAAGCTTTCTTT	CASMMGFRTGDTEAFF